Following are 23 T cell receptor beta chains from one sample sequenced in a study of blood T cell repertoires in COVID-19. Profiling relied on immunoSEQ multiplex PCR, and the TCRdb table lists in-frame clones only, not all of them. The sample consists of about 99,000 clones, around 79% of them appearing once. Sequences were obtained from peripheral blood. Receptors originate from a woman of 80 years or more with active or convalescent COVID-19.

V and J are TRBV6-6 and TRBJ2-3; the D is unclear. The CDR3 is 11 amino acids. Deletions cut 5 bases from V and 7 bases from J, with 7 bases between. Germline loops: CDR1 MNHNY, CDR2 SVGAGI (reference sequence). CDR3 in DNA: TGTGCCAGCAGTCAACCTAATACGCAGTATTTT. Translation gives CASSQPNTQYF.

A note on this clone: A read error may produce the germline difference seen at one junction end. The chain carries TRBV5-1 and TRBJ2-3; 8 bases align to TRBD1. Germline loops: CDR1 SGHRS, CDR2 YFSETQ. CDR3 length: 15 amino acids. In nucleotides, the CDR3 is TGTGCCAGCAGACTGACAGGGGTCGGCACAGATACGCAGTATTTT. Amino acids: CASRLTGVGTDTQYF.

This clone occurred a few times. At one of its ends the junction is not consistent with the germline gene, which may arise from a read error. The DNA of the CDR3 is TGTGCCAGCAGTTTGGATCGTTTCTATGGCTACACCTTC. Amino acid sequence: CASSLDRFYGYTF. The rearrangement joins TRBV5-4 to TRBJ1-2; D is ambiguous. The CDR3 runs to 13 residues. Germline loops: CDR1 SGHNT, CDR2 YYREEE (reference sequence).

With regard to this clone: Given a much more abundant clone one base away, this may be a read error. Other DNA sequences from this sample encode an identical CDR3 as well. DNA for the CDR3: TGTGCCAGCAGCCTGAGAACAGATACACAGTATTTT. Protein: CASSLRTDTQYF. The gene calls are TRBV2 and TRBJ2-3, with unresolved D. CDR3 length: 12 amino acids. CDR1 is SNHLY, CDR2 FYNNEI, per germline.

The chain recombines TRBV5-1 with TRBJ1-2; D is unresolved. The V gene lost 4 bases and the J gene lost 0 bases, with 13 bases spanning the gap. Germline V gene data show CDR1 as SGHRS and CDR2 as YFSETQ. This CDR3 spans 15 amino acids. CDR3 nucleotide sequence: TGCGCCAGCAGCCCACAAGGCGGCGCTAACTATGGCTACACCTTC. This codes for CASSPQGGANYGYTF.

The chain links TRBV28 to TRBJ2-3, with TRBD1 matching over 7 bases. Germline trimming cut 5 bases from V and 7 bases from J; bases unmatched to any gene: 12. The CDR3 is made up of 15 amino acids. Germline V gene lookup returns CDR1 MDHEN and CDR2 SYDVKM. DNA of the CDR3: TGTGCCAGCAGTCACCGACAGGGATTATCTAATACGCAGTATTTT. Its protein product is CASSHRQGLSNTQYF.

The V gene is TRBV10-3, the J gene TRBJ2-7; possible D gene TRBD1, 6 bases. Germline CDR1 is ENHRY and CDR2 is SYGVKD. The CDR3 runs 16 residues. V shed 3 bases and J shed 3 bases, with 18 bases lying between them. CDR3 DNA sequence: TGTGCCATCAGTGACCTCCGGGACAACCAAGTCTACGAGCAGTACTTC. Encoded protein: CAISDLRDNQVYEQYF.

This clone appeared a few times. This chain links TRBV27 with TRBJ2-7; D call uncertain. This CDR3 has 11 residues. With 7 bases removed from V and 1 base from J, the gap between germline ends came to 5 bases. The germline gives CDR1 MNHEY, CDR2 SMNVEV (reference sequence). The CDR3: CASTQSYEQYF. DNA of the CDR3: TGTGCCAGCACCCAGTCCTACGAGCAGTACTTC.

V gene TRBV29-1 combines with J gene TRBJ1-4, with 8 nucleotides matching TRBD1. V dropped 7 bases and J dropped 3; count of bases not matched to a gene: 7. This CDR3 is 14 amino acids long. The germline gives CDR1 SQVTM, CDR2 ANQGSEA. The CDR3 sequence is CSARQGWANEKLFF. The CDR3, as DNA: TGCAGCGCCAGACAGGGGTGGGCTAATGAAAAACTGTTTTTT.

This clone was observed once. The rearrangement joins TRBV27 to TRBJ2-1; 7 bases are shared with TRBD2. This CDR3 contains 15 residues. J lost 7 bases, V lost 4 bases, and 10 bases had no gene match. The germline CDR1 and CDR2 sequences are MNHEY and SMNVEV (reference sequence). The CDR3 DNA is TGTGCCAGCAGTTCTAGGACTAGTATCTCTAATGAGCAGTTCTTC. As protein: CASSSRTSISNEQFF.

The rearrangement uses TRBV10-3 and TRBJ2-3; 8 bases match TRBD2. Germline V gene lookup returns CDR1 ENHRY and CDR2 SYGVKD. Trimming cost V 5 bases and J 4 bases; bases outside gene matches: 8. This CDR3 is 15 amino acids long. The CDR3, as DNA: TGTGCCATCAGTCAAGCGGGAGTTGGGTCAGATACGCAGTATTTT. Amino acids: CAISQAGVGSDTQYF.

In this sample, this clone turned up a few times. V usage is TRBV3-1 (or the pseudogene TRBV3-2) and J usage is TRBJ1-5; D call uncertain. Trimming took 0 bases from V and 0 from J, leaving 3 bases between them. This CDR3 region has 14 residues. The germline V gene encodes CDR1 LGHDT and CDR2 YNNKEL (reference sequence). This CDR3 is CASSQDVSNQPQHF. The CDR3 DNA sequence: TGTGCCAGCAGCCAAGACGTTAGCAATCAGCCCCAGCATTTT.

CDR3 loop: CASRSGVSTDTQYF. The CDR3, as DNA: TGTGCCAGCCGCTCCGGGGTTAGCACAGATACGCAGTATTTT. The V and J genes are TRBV5-4 and TRBJ2-3; D perhaps matches TRBD2 (5 bases). Germline assignment: CDR1 SGHNT and CDR2 YYREEE (reference sequence). This CDR3 has 14 residues. Between the trimmed V and J ends, which lost 7 bases and 0 bases, there was a span of 12 bases.

The V gene is TRBV10-2, the J gene TRBJ1-4; 8 nucleotides align to TRBD1. Germline assignment: CDR1 WSHSY and CDR2 SAAADI. The J segment lost 8 bases and the V segment lost 10 bases, leaving 6 bases of the junction unmatched. The CDR3 runs to 12 residues. Here the CDR3 DNA reads TGCGCCACAGGGGACAGGATGGAAAAACTGTTTTTT. Translating gives CATGDRMEKLFF.

The chain combines TRBV7-3 with TRBJ2-1; perhaps TRBD2 as D (6 bases). CDR3 length: 13 amino acids. Trimming pared 6 bases from V and 9 bases from J, leaving 15 bases between. Germline-derived CDR1 and CDR2 are SGHTA and FQGTGA. Here the CDR3 reads CASRSAGTGEQFF. The CDR3 nucleotides are TGTGCCAGCAGGAGCGCGGGAACGGGTGAGCAGTTCTTC.

The V and J genes are TRBV28 and TRBJ2-7, with D possibly matching TRBD2 (5 bases). The CDR3 is made up of 14 amino acids. The V and J ends lost 5 bases and 1 base respectively, with 12 bases between them. Germline CDR1 is MDHEN and CDR2 is SYDVKM. CDR3 DNA: TGTGCCAGCAGTCCGTCGAGGGATTCCTACGAGCAGTACTTC. Protein sequence: CASSPSRDSYEQYF.

The chain couples TRBV5-1 to TRBJ2-3; D is perhaps TRBD2 (6 bases). With 0 bases removed from V and 3 bases from J, the gap between germline ends came to 11 bases. The CDR3 covers 15 residues. CDR1 and CDR2 from the germline V gene are SGHRS and YFSETQ. The CDR3 bases are TGCGCCAGCAGCTTGGATGCGACTAGGACAGATACGCAGTATTTT. Translated: CASSLDATRTDTQYF.

V gene TRBV5-1 combines with J gene TRBJ2-1; D perhaps matches TRBD2 (6 bases). The CDR3 runs 13 residues. Trimming removed 6 bases at V and 0 bases at J, with 7 bases between. Germline CDR1 is SGHRS and CDR2 is YFSETQ. The CDR3 protein is CASKRVSYNEQFF. For the CDR3, the DNA is TGCGCCAGCAAGCGGGTCTCCTACAATGAGCAGTTCTTC.

CDR3 loop: CASSPPGSLLGEQYF. CDR3 DNA: TGTGCCAGCTCACCCCCAGGGTCCTTGTTGGGGGAGCAGTACTTC. This rearrangement joins TRBV18 to TRBJ2-7; D might be TRBD1 (5 bases). Per the germline V gene, CDR1 is KGHSH and CDR2 is LQKENI. This CDR3 is built from 15 residues. V was cut by 3 bases and J by 7 bases, with 19 bases left in between.

The V call is TRBV6-4, the J call TRBJ2-1; no firm D call. The CDR3 runs to 13 residues. Looked up from germline, CDR1 is MRHNA and CDR2 is SNTAGT. V was trimmed by 5 bases and J by 9 bases, leaving 14 bases between them. DNA for the CDR3: TGTGCCAGCAGTAGCGATCCCGGCGTTGAGCAGTTCTTC. Translated: CASSSDPGVEQFF.

The J gene is TRBJ1-4, the V gene TRBV7-9; D call uncertain. There are 14 residues in the CDR3. Trimming removed 5 bases at V and 13 bases at J, with 20 bases between. From germline, CDR1 is SEHNR and CDR2 FQNEAQ (reference sequence). The CDR3 is CASSTTFEGQGLFF. The CDR3 bases are TGTGCCAGCAGCACCACATTTGAGGGCCAAGGACTGTTTTTT.

V gene TRBV6-2 or TRBV6-3 combines with J gene TRBJ2-3; D remains ambiguous. The V end lost 4 bases, the J end lost 4 bases, and 9 bases lay between the germline ends. Germline CDR1 and CDR2: MNHEY and SVGEGT. CDR3 length: 13 residues. The CDR3 loop reads CASSSSPPDTQYF. CDR3 nucleotides: TGTGCCAGCAGTTCGTCCCCCCCAGATACGCAGTATTTT.

V usage is TRBV6-5 and J usage is TRBJ2-7, with a possible D match to TRBD1 (6 bases). This CDR3 has 12 amino acids. CDR1 is MNHEY and CDR2 is SVGAGI in the germline V gene. V was trimmed by 10 bases and J by 2 bases, leaving 12 bases between them. The CDR3: CAISTGAYEQYF. The CDR3 nucleotides read TGTGCCATCTCGACAGGCGCCTACGAGCAGTACTTC.